One and the same sample provided the 3 T cell receptor beta chains below, sequenced in a study of beta chain features in type 1 diabetes. Since all of the isolated RNA was reverse transcribed, expressed TCRB transcripts were what got sequenced. Data came from immunoSEQ multiplex PCR; TCRdb stores just in-frame clones and leaves some out. The sample holds about 110,000 clones, roughly 40% seen once. The sample consisted of stem cell memory CD4+ T cells from blood. The receptors stem from a woman aged 18 to 35 in good health.

The chain joins TRBV11-2 to TRBJ1-1; D ambiguous. Trimming took 5 bases from V and 0 from J, leaving 10 bases between them. This CDR3 has 14 amino acids. Germline V gives CDR1 SGHAT, CDR2 FQNNGV. The DNA of the CDR3 is TGTGCCAGCAGCCCTAATTTGTTGAACACTGAAGCTTTCTTT. It specifies CASSPNLLNTEAFF.

The chain employs TRBV5-1 and TRBJ2-7, with a possible D match to TRBD1 (5 bases). CDR1 and CDR2 (germline): SGHRS, YFSETQ. This CDR3 is 12 amino acids long. V was pared by 2 bases and J by 3 bases, with 6 bases between. CDR3 nucleotides: TGCGCCAGCAGCTTTACAGGCTACGAGCAGTACTTC. This sequence encodes CASSFTGYEQYF.

The gene calls are TRBV28 and TRBJ2-7, with D possibly TRBD2 on 6 matching bases. This CDR3 is 13 amino acids long. The V end was cut by 7 bases, the J end by 1 base, with 11 bases between. Germline V gene data show CDR1 as MDHEN and CDR2 as SYDVKM. The CDR3 here is CASKSGLSYEQYF. In DNA, the CDR3 is TGTGCCAGCAAGTCAGGACTATCCTACGAGCAGTACTTC.